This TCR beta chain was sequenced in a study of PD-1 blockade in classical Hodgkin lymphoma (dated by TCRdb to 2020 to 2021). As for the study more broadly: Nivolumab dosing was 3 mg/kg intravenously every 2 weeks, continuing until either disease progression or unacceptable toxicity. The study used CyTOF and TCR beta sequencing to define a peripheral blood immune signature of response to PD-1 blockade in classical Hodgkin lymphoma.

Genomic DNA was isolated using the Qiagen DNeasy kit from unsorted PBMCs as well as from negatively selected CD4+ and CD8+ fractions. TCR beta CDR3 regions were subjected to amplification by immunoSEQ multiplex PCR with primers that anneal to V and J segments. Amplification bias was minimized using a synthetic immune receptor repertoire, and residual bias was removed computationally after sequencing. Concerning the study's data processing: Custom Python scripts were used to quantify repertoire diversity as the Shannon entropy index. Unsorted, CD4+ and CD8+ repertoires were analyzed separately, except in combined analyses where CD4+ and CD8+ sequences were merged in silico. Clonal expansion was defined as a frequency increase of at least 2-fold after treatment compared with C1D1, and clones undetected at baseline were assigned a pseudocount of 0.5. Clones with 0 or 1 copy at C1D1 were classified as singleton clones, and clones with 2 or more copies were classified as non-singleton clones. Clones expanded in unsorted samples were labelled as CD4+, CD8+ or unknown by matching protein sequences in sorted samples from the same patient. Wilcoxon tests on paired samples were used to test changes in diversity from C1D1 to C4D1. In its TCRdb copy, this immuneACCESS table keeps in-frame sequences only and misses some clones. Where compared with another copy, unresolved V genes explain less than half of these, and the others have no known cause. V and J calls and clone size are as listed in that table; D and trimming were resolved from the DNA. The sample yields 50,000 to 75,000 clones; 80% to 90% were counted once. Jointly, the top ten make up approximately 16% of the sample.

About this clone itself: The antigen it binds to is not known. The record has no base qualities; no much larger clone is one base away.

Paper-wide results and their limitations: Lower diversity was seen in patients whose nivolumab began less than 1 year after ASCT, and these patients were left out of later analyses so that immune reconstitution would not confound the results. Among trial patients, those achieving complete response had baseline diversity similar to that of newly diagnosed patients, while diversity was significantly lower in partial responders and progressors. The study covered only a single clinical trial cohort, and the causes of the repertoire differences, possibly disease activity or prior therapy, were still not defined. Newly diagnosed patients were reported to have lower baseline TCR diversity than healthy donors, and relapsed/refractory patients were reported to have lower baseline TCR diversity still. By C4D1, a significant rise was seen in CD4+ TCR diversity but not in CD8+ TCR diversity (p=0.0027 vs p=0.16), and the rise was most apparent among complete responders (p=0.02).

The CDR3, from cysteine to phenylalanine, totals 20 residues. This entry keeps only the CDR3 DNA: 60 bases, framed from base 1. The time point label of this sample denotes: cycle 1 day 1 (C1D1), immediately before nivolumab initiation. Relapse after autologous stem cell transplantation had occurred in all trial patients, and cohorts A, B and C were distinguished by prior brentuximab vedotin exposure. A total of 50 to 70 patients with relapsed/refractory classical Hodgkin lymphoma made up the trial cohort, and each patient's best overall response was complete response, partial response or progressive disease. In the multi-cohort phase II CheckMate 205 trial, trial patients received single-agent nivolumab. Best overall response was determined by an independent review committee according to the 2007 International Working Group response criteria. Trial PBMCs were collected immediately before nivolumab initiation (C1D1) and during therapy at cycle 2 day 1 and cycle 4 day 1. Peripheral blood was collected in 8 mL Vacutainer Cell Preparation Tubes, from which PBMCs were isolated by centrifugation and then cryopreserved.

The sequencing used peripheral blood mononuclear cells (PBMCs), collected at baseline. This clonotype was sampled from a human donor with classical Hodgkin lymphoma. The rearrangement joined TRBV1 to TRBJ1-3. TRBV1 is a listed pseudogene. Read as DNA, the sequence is TGCACCAGCAGCCAAACCTCGATAATAAGTGATAGGAGCTCTGGAAACACCATATATTTT. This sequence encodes CTSSQTSIISDRSSGNTIYF.